A selection of T cell receptor beta chains follows, all from one sample in a study of graft-versus-host responses after intestinal transplantation. Clones were sequenced by immunoSEQ multiplex PCR, and TCRdb holds only the in-frame ones, with some missing. The sample lists about 25,000 clones; about 92% were seen once. Specimen: PBMCs, collected 18 days after transplant. Every receptor here comes from a human patient who received an intestinal transplant, so some T cells may come from the graft donor. The CDR3 runs from the conserved cysteine through the conserved F or W. The D gene is left open where the match is weak. Clone size is given for some rows only: seen once, a few or many times, or a class if the clone is expanded.

j_gene: TRBJ1-1; v_gene: TRBV9; d_gene: .; abundance: .; CDR3nt: TGTGCCAGCAGCGGACAGAACACTGAAGCTTTCTTT; CDR3aa: CASSGQNTEAFF
j_gene: TRBJ1-1; v_gene: TRBV2; d_gene: .; abundance: .; CDR3nt: TGTGCCAGCAGTCGGTCCAATGAAGCTTTCTTT; CDR3aa: CASSRSNEAFF
j_gene: TRBJ2-5; v_gene: TRBV9; d_gene: TRBD2; abundance: .; CDR3nt: TGTGCCAGCAGCGTAGACCCTGGGACTAGTGGGACCCAGTACTTC; CDR3aa: CASSVDPGTSGTQYF
j_gene: TRBJ1-2; v_gene: TRBV9; d_gene: TRBD1; abundance: .; CDR3nt: TGTGCCAGCAGCGCCCAGGGGGAAGGGGGCTACACCTTC; CDR3aa: CASSAQGEGGYTF
j_gene: TRBJ2-3; v_gene: TRBV7-3; d_gene: TRBD2; abundance: .; CDR3nt: TGTGCCAGCAGCTCCTCCGGCCCCGGGGGACTAGCGGGGGGAAACACAGATACGCAGTATTTT; CDR3aa: CASSSSGPGGLAGGNTDTQYF
j_gene: TRBJ2-1; v_gene: TRBV9; d_gene: .; abundance: once; CDR3nt: TGTGCCAGCAGCACCACTCTCAATGAGCAGTTCTTC; CDR3aa: CASSTTLNEQFF
j_gene: TRBJ2-3; v_gene: TRBV6-1; d_gene: TRBD2; abundance: .; CDR3nt: TGTGCCAGCAGTGAAAGGCTCGTAGCGGGTGTCACAGATACGCAGTATTTT; CDR3aa: CASSERLVAGVTDTQYF
j_gene: TRBJ2-5; v_gene: TRBV5-1; d_gene: .; abundance: .; CDR3nt: TGCGCCAGCAGCTTGGAAAGGGGATGGGGAGAGACCCAGTACTTC; CDR3aa: CASSLERGWGETQYF
j_gene: TRBJ2-7; v_gene: TRBV4-1; d_gene: .; abundance: .; CDR3nt: TGCGCCAGCAGCCAACAAGAGTTGGGGGCCGCCTACGAGCAGTACTTC; CDR3aa: CASSQQELGAAYEQYF
j_gene: TRBJ2-5; v_gene: TRBV5-5; d_gene: TRBD2; abundance: once; CDR3nt: TGTGCCAGCAGCTTGGAGACTAGCGGGGGGGCTGGGACCCAGTACTTC; CDR3aa: CASSLETSGGAGTQYF
j_gene: TRBJ2-6; v_gene: TRBV9; d_gene: .; abundance: .; CDR3nt: TGTGCCAGCAGCCCCGGGATTCTTCCATCTTCTGGGGCCAACGTCCTGACTTTC; CDR3aa: CASSPGILPSSGANVLTF
j_gene: TRBJ2-1; v_gene: TRBV7-9; d_gene: .; abundance: .; CDR3nt: TGTGCCAGCAGCTCCCCCCGGGACCCCATCGCATACAATGAGCAGTTCTTC; CDR3aa: CASSSPRDPIAYNEQFF
j_gene: TRBJ2-1; v_gene: TRBV4-1; d_gene: .; abundance: .; CDR3nt: TGCGCCAGCAGCCAACCCGGCAAGTGGTCCTACAATGAGCAGTTCTTC; CDR3aa: CASSQPGKWSYNEQFF
j_gene: TRBJ1-2; v_gene: TRBV7-2; d_gene: .; abundance: .; CDR3nt: TGTGCCAGCAGCTTAGCCCCAGGACCAAACTATGGCTACACCTTC; CDR3aa: CASSLAPGPNYGYTF
j_gene: TRBJ2-5; v_gene: TRBV6-1; d_gene: .; abundance: .; CDR3nt: TGTGCCAGCAGTGAGGAGGGGGCCCCGGAGACCCAGTACTTC; CDR3aa: CASSEEGAPETQYF
j_gene: TRBJ2-1; v_gene: TRBV13; d_gene: .; abundance: .; CDR3nt: TGTGCCAGCAGCTTAGGCAAGAATGAGCAGTTCTTC; CDR3aa: CASSLGKNEQFF
j_gene: TRBJ2-7; v_gene: TRBV30; d_gene: TRBD1; abundance: .; CDR3nt: TGTGCCTGGAGTCCCAGTTGGGGACAGAGATACGAGCAGTACTTC; CDR3aa: CAWSPSWGQRYEQYF
j_gene: TRBJ2-2; v_gene: TRBV7-7; d_gene: .; abundance: .; CDR3nt: TGTGCCAGCAGCTTAGGAGGACAAGGCACCGGGGAGCTGTTTTTT; CDR3aa: CASSLGGQGTGELFF
j_gene: TRBJ1-1; v_gene: TRBV6-5; d_gene: TRBD1; abundance: .; CDR3nt: TGTGCCAGCAGTGGGCGAGGGGGCCCCGATGAAGCTTTCTTT; CDR3aa: CASSGRGGPDEAFF
j_gene: TRBJ1-2; v_gene: TRBV9; d_gene: .; abundance: .; CDR3nt: TGTGCCAGCAGCGTAGGTTCGACAGGAAGAGGCTACACCTTC; CDR3aa: CASSVGSTGRGYTF
j_gene: TRBJ2-5; v_gene: TRBV7-6; d_gene: .; abundance: .; CDR3nt: TGTGCCAGCACCCCCTGGGAGACCCAGTACTTC; CDR3aa: CASTPWETQYF
j_gene: TRBJ2-2; v_gene: TRBV4-1; d_gene: TRBD2; abundance: .; CDR3nt: TGCGCCAGCAGCCAAGATTCGGGACTAGGAATATTGAGCACCGGGGAGCTGTTTTTT; CDR3aa: CASSQDSGLGILSTGELFF
j_gene: TRBJ2-2; v_gene: TRBV11-2; d_gene: TRBD2; abundance: .; CDR3nt: TGTGCCAGCACCTTAGCGGGGGGGACTTTTAACACCGGGGAGCTGTTTTTT; CDR3aa: CASTLAGGTFNTGELFF
j_gene: TRBJ2-1; v_gene: TRBV6-5; d_gene: .; abundance: .; CDR3nt: TGTGCCAGCAGTTTTTCCGGGATGGAGCAGTTCTTC; CDR3aa: CASSFSGMEQFF
j_gene: TRBJ2-7; v_gene: TRBV15; d_gene: TRBD1; abundance: .; CDR3nt: TGTGCCACCAGCGGACAGGGGGAGAACTACGAGCAGTACTTC; CDR3aa: CATSGQGENYEQYF
j_gene: TRBJ2-3; v_gene: TRBV18; d_gene: .; abundance: .; CDR3nt: TGTGCCAGCTCACCCTATAGCACAGATACGCAGTATTTT; CDR3aa: CASSPYSTDTQYF
j_gene: TRBJ2-1; v_gene: TRBV9; d_gene: TRBD1; abundance: once; CDR3nt: TGTGCCAGCAGCCCCCGGACAGGGCCCTACAATGAGCAGTTCTTC; CDR3aa: CASSPRTGPYNEQFF
j_gene: TRBJ1-2; v_gene: TRBV15; d_gene: .; abundance: .; CDR3nt: TGTGCCACGAGCCTTCCCACAAGGAGGAACCAGGACTATGGCTACACCTTC; CDR3aa: CATSLPTRRNQDYGYTF
j_gene: TRBJ2-7; v_gene: TRBV27; d_gene: TRBD1; abundance: .; CDR3nt: TGTGCCAGCAGTTTTTACTCAGGGGGCTACGAGCAGTACTTC; CDR3aa: CASSFYSGGYEQYF
j_gene: TRBJ2-7; v_gene: TRBV11-2; d_gene: TRBD1; abundance: .; CDR3nt: TGTGCCAGCAGCCCGACAAACAGGGGGCAACAGCAGTACTTC; CDR3aa: CASSPTNRGQQQYF
j_gene: TRBJ2-1; v_gene: TRBV9; d_gene: .; abundance: .; CDR3nt: TGTGCCAGCAGCGGTACAGAGACCTACAATGAGCAGTTCTTC; CDR3aa: CASSGTETYNEQFF
j_gene: TRBJ2-2; v_gene: TRBV6-5; d_gene: TRBD2; abundance: .; CDR3nt: TGTGCCAGCAGTTACATGCGGGGGGCCGGGGAGCTGTTTTTT; CDR3aa: CASSYMRGAGELFF
j_gene: TRBJ2-3; v_gene: TRBV7-9; d_gene: .; abundance: .; CDR3nt: TGTGCCAGCAGCTTAACACCCCGAGGGGGCACAGATACGCAGTATTTT; CDR3aa: CASSLTPRGGTDTQYF
j_gene: TRBJ2-3; v_gene: TRBV7-9; d_gene: .; abundance: .; CDR3nt: TGTGCCAGCAGCTTAGTGGGCCCGTGGCAGTATTTT; CDR3aa: CASSLVGPWQYF
j_gene: TRBJ2-5; v_gene: TRBV16; d_gene: .; abundance: .; CDR3nt: TGTGCCAGCAGGCCGGAAGGGCTGGAGGAGACCCAGTACTTC; CDR3aa: CASRPEGLEETQYF
j_gene: TRBJ2-7; v_gene: TRBV5-6; d_gene: TRBD1; abundance: .; CDR3nt: TGTGCCAGCAGCTTGCCCGGGACAGGATTCTACGAGCAGTACTTC; CDR3aa: CASSLPGTGFYEQYF
j_gene: TRBJ1-2; v_gene: TRBV7-9; d_gene: TRBD1; abundance: .; CDR3nt: TGTGCCAGCAGCTGGGACAGGGACAATCGGGGTAACTATGGCTACACCTTC; CDR3aa: CASSWDRDNRGNYGYTF
j_gene: TRBJ2-5; v_gene: TRBV25-1; d_gene: TRBD2; abundance: .; CDR3nt: TGTGCCAGCAGTCCCAGCGGGGTAAAAGAGACCCAGTACTTC; CDR3aa: CASSPSGVKETQYF
j_gene: TRBJ1-4; v_gene: TRBV30; d_gene: .; abundance: .; CDR3nt: TGTGCCTGGAAAAGTACGACTAATGAAAAACTGTTTTTT; CDR3aa: CAWKSTTNEKLFF
j_gene: TRBJ1-1; v_gene: TRBV6-5; d_gene: .; abundance: .; CDR3nt: TGTGCCAGCAGTCCACATCGTGGGCCATCCGGGGGTGCTTTCTTT; CDR3aa: CASSPHRGPSGGAFF
j_gene: TRBJ1-2; v_gene: TRBV7-9; d_gene: .; abundance: .; CDR3nt: TGTGCCAGCAGCTTAGGGACCTTCAACTATGGCTACACCTTC; CDR3aa: CASSLGTFNYGYTF
j_gene: TRBJ2-7; v_gene: TRBV27; d_gene: .; abundance: .; CDR3nt: TGTGCCAGCAGTTCTGGGTTAGGAGTCTACGAGCAGTACTTC; CDR3aa: CASSSGLGVYEQYF
j_gene: TRBJ2-7; v_gene: TRBV29-1; d_gene: TRBD2; abundance: .; CDR3nt: TGCAGCGTGACGGCGGGGGCCTACGAGCAGTACTTC; CDR3aa: CSVTAGAYEQYF
j_gene: TRBJ1-6; v_gene: TRBV6-5; d_gene: .; abundance: .; CDR3nt: TGTGCCAGCAGTCGGATGCAGGGGTTTCCACCCCTCCACTTT; CDR3aa: CASSRMQGFPPLHF
j_gene: TRBJ1-2; v_gene: TRBV25-1; d_gene: .; abundance: .; CDR3nt: TGTGCCAGCAGTGACCGACAGGTTTCTAACTATGGCTACACCTTC; CDR3aa: CASSDRQVSNYGYTF
j_gene: TRBJ1-2; v_gene: TRBV18; d_gene: TRBD1; abundance: .; CDR3nt: TGTGCCAGCTCGGAGGGACAGGCATATGGCTACACCTTC; CDR3aa: CASSEGQAYGYTF
j_gene: TRBJ1-1; v_gene: TRBV13; d_gene: .; abundance: .; CDR3nt: TGTGCCAGCAGCCCGCATACAGGACTGAACACTGAAGCTTTCTTT; CDR3aa: CASSPHTGLNTEAFF